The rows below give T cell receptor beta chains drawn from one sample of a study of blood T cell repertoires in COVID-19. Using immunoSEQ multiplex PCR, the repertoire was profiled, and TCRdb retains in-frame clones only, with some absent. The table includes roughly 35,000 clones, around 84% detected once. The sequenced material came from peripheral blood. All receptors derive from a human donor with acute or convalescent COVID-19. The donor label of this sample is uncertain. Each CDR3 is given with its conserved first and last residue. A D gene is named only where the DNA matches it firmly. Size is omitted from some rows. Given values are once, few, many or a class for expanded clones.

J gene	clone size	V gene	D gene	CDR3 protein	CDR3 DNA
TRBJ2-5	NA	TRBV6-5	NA	CATQIGVGAETQYF	TGTGCCACCCAGATCGGGGTTGGTGCGGAGACCCAGTACTTC
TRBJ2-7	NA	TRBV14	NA	CASSQVRSPLGEQYF	TGTGCCAGCAGCCAAGTTAGGTCCCCGCTCGGGGAGCAGTACTTC
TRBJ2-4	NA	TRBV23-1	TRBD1	CASSRSLRDSKNIQYF	TGCGCCAGCAGTCGAAGCCTTCGGGACAGCAAAAACATTCAGTACTTC
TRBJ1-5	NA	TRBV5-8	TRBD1	CASSSYRGLSNQPQHF	TGTGCCAGCAGCTCGTACAGGGGGCTGAGCAATCAGCCCCAGCATTTT
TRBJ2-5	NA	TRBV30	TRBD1	CAWSIRTGQETQYF	TGTGCCTGGAGTATAAGGACAGGACAAGAGACCCAGTACTTC
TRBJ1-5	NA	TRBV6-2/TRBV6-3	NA	CASSSTGAEGPQHF	TGTGCCAGCAGTTCGACGGGCGCTGAGGGGCCCCAGCATTTT
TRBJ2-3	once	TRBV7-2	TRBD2	CASSWRGGRKIETQYF	TGTGCCAGCAGCTGGCGGGGGGGGCGAAAAATTGAGACGCAGTATTTT
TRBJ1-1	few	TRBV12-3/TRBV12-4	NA	CASSFAGGDEAFF	TGTGCCAGCAGTTTTGCGGGGGGAGATGAAGCTTTCTTT
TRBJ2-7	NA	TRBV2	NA	CASSEARKEQYF	TGTGCCAGCAGTGAAGCGCGGAAAGAGCAGTACTTC
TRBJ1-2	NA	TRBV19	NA	CASMGQADYGYTF	TGTGCCAGTATGGGCCAGGCCGACTATGGCTACACCTTC
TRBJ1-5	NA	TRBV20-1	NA	CKGDSNQPQHF	TGCAAGGGGGACAGCAATCAGCCCCAGCATTTT
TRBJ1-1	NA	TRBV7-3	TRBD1	CASSGGQGTEAFF	TGTGCCAGCAGCGGGGGACAGGGCACTGAAGCTTTCTTT
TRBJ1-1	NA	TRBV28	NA	CASRWKRTNTEAFF	TGTGCCAGCAGGTGGAAGAGGACAAACACTGAAGCTTTCTTT
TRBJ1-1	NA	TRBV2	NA	CASRPPGYPEAFF	TGTGCCAGCAGGCCCCCAGGGTACCCTGAAGCTTTCTTT
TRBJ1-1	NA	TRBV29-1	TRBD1	CSATGVRDTEAFF	TGCAGCGCAACAGGGGTGAGGGACACTGAAGCTTTCTTT
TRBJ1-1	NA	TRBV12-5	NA	CASGLNRWTTEAFF	TGTGCTAGTGGTTTAAACAGGTGGACGACTGAAGCTTTCTTT